Included here is one T cell receptor (beta chain) sequence, with context. This record belongs to a study of shared clonotypes between healthy human individuals. Here immunoSEQ multiplex PCR was the method, and the copy in TCRdb shows in-frame clones only, minus some. This sample has about 1 million clones, with roughly 75% found just once. Sequenced sample: memory CD4+ T cells sorted from blood. Subset given: CD45RA-negative fraction. The sequence was collected from a man aged 18 to 29 in good health.

CDR3 DNA: TGTGCCAGCAGCTCGGGGACAATGAACACCGGGGAGCTGTTTTTT. Residues: CASSSGTMNTGELFF. J is TRBJ2-2 and V is TRBV5-4; weak D call: TRBD1 (6 bases). Trimming removed 3 bases from V and 1 base from J, with 10 bases in between. This CDR3 has 15 amino acids. Per germline, CDR1 SGHNT and CDR2 YYREEE (reference sequence).